This is a list of T cell receptor beta chains from one sample in a study of CD8 T cells in Susac syndrome. TCRdb used MiXCR to reprocess the immunoSEQ multiplex PCR reads, holding one entry per CDR3 protein. The sample consists of 180,000 or so distinct CDR3 sequences, around 94% of them appearing once. Sample: CD4+ T cells from PBMCs. The receptors stem from a human donor in good health. Each CDR3 is given with its conserved first and last residue. A D gene is named only where the DNA matches it firmly. Where a row states a size, it is once, few, many or the class of an expanded clone; other rows omit it.

d_gene	v_gene	abundance	j_gene	CDR3nt	CDR3aa
TRBD2	TRBV9	-	TRBJ2-5	TGTGCCAGCAGCGGTAAGCGGGGGCAAGAGACCCAGTACTTC	CASSGKRGQETQYF
-	TRBV6-6	few	TRBJ1-2	TGTGCCAGCAGTTTACAGGGAGACTATGGCTACACCTTC	CASSLQGDYGYTF
TRBD1	TRBV29-1	-	TRBJ2-1	TGCAGCGTGCAAGGTGGGACAGGTTCGGATGAGCAGTTCTTC	CSVQGGTGSDEQFF
-	TRBV28	once	TRBJ1-4	TGTGCCAGCAGTTCCAGACCCGTTAATGAAAAACTGTTTTTT	CASSSRPVNEKLFF
TRBD1	TRBV16	-	TRBJ2-5	TGTGCCAGCAGCCAATCTTCCGTGGGACAGGGCGGCCAGTACTTC	CASSQSSVGQGGQYF
-	TRBV27	-	TRBJ2-1	TGTGCCAGCAGTGAGATTAGGTCCTACAATGAGCAGTTCTTC	CASSEIRSYNEQFF
-	TRBV29-1	-	TRBJ1-2	TGCAGCGTTGCAAGACAGAAGATCGATGGCTACACCTTC	CSVARQKIDGYTF
-	TRBV7-2	-	TRBJ1-4	TGTGCCAGCAGCTTAAACAGGCGCGAAAAACTGTTTTTT	CASSLNRREKLFF
TRBD1	TRBV12-3/TRBV12-4	-	TRBJ2-1	TGTGCCAGCAGCTTAACGACAGGGGTCGAGGATGAGCAGTTCTTC	CASSLTTGVEDEQFF
TRBD2	TRBV12-3/TRBV12-4	-	TRBJ2-1	TGTGCCAGCAGTCCCGGCGGGGGGGCGGTTGAGCAGTTCTTC	CASSPGGGAVEQFF
-	TRBV18	-	TRBJ1-1	TGTGCCAGCTCACCCCCAAAGGCTGAAGCTTTCTTT	CASSPPKAEAFF
-	TRBV15	-	TRBJ2-5	TGTGCCACCAGCAGAGGGATGCAAGAGACCCAGTACTTC	CATSRGMQETQYF
TRBD1	TRBV6-5	few	TRBJ2-1	TGTGCCAGCAGTTACTCGGTGGGACAGGGTTCCAATGAGCAGTTCTTC	CASSYSVGQGSNEQFF
TRBD1	TRBV27	-	TRBJ1-2	TGTGCCAGCAGTTTGAGGACAGGGGGCGCCTATGGCTACACCTTC	CASSLRTGGAYGYTF
-	TRBV4-3	-	TRBJ2-7	TGCGCCAGCAGCCAAGAGCGGTGGGGCTCCTACGAGCAGTACTTC	CASSQERWGSYEQYF
-	TRBV20-1	-	TRBJ1-5	TGCAGTGCTAGAGAGAACTATAGCAATCAGCCCCAGCATTTT	CSARENYSNQPQHF
-	TRBV19	-	TRBJ2-3	TGTGCCAGTAGTATCCGGGGTACGCAGTATTTT	CASSIRGTQYF
-	TRBV18	-	TRBJ1-4	TGTGCCAGCTCACTGAGGGGTCAGGCTAATGAAAAACTGTTTTTT	CASSLRGQANEKLFF
TRBD2	TRBV2	-	TRBJ2-7	TGTGCCAGCAGGATAGCGGGGGGGCGAGGCGAGCAGTACTTC	CASRIAGGRGEQYF
-	TRBV28	-	TRBJ2-5	TGTGCCAGCAGTGGTACGGGACAAACCCAAGAGACCCAGTACTTC	CASSGTGQTQETQYF
-	TRBV3-1	-	TRBJ1-2	TGTGCCAGCAGCCAAGATGTAGGGTCCTATGGCTACACCTTC	CASSQDVGSYGYTF
-	TRBV6-5	-	TRBJ2-7	TGTGCCAGCAGCTCCCATGGGGTGATATCGCAGTACTTC	CASSSHGVISQYF
-	TRBV9	-	TRBJ1-6	TGTGCCAGCGGAGGACAGAATTCACCCCTCCACTTT	CASGGQNSPLHF
TRBD1	TRBV9	-	TRBJ1-1	TGTGCCAGCAGCAAGGGACAGCGGAACACTGAAGCTTTCTTT	CASSKGQRNTEAFF
-	TRBV4-3	-	TRBJ2-2	TGCGCCAGCAGCCAAGTGACAGGAACGAACACCGGGGAGCTGTTTTTT	CASSQVTGTNTGELFF
TRBD1	TRBV29-1	-	TRBJ2-3	TGCAGCGTACCGGGACAGGGTACAGATACGCAGTATTTT	CSVPGQGTDTQYF
TRBD1	TRBV20-1	once	TRBJ1-6	TGCAGTGCTATGGGACAGGGGGCGAGGCCCCTCCACTTT	CSAMGQGARPLHF
TRBD1	TRBV20-1	-	TRBJ1-2	TGCAGTGCTTCTATTCCGGGACAGGAAGGGGGCTATGGCTACACCTTC	CSASIPGQEGGYGYTF
-	TRBV15	-	TRBJ1-6	TGTGCCACCAGCAGAGCGGGGGCAGCTAATTCACCCCTCCACTTT	CATSRAGAANSPLHF
TRBD1	TRBV4-3	-	TRBJ2-5	TGCGCCAGCAGCCAGGACAGGGGGCCCAGGGAGACCCAGTACTTC	CASSQDRGPRETQYF
TRBD1	TRBV3-1	-	TRBJ1-1	TGTGCCAGCAGCCAGGGACAGACACAAACTTTCTTT	CASSQGQTQTFF
TRBD1	TRBV20-1	-	TRBJ1-2	TGCAGTGCACCCACACAGGGGCTGCGTGGCTACACCTTC	CSAPTQGLRGYTF
-	TRBV7-2	-	TRBJ2-2	TGTGCCAGCAGCCGGACGGCCGGGGAGCTGTTTTTT	CASSRTAGELFF
TRBD2	TRBV20-1	-	TRBJ2-3	TGCAGTGCCATGGGACTAGCGGGGACCACAGATACGCAGTATTTT	CSAMGLAGTTDTQYF
-	TRBV13	-	TRBJ2-3	TGTGCCAGCAGCTTACTTCAGGGGAGACCAGATACGCAGTATTTT	CASSLLQGRPDTQYF
-	TRBV3-1	-	TRBJ1-1	TGTGCCAGCAGCCAAACGGAGAACACTGAAGCTTTCTTT	CASSQTENTEAFF
TRBD2	TRBV5-4	-	TRBJ2-5	TGTGCCAGCAGCTTGCGGCTAGCGGTAAACCAAGAGACCCAGTACTTC	CASSLRLAVNQETQYF
-	TRBV25-1	-	TRBJ2-1	TGTGCCAGCAGTGAATCGTGGGCGGGGGCATACAATGAGCAGTTCTTC	CASSESWAGAYNEQFF
TRBD2	TRBV29-1	-	TRBJ2-7	TGCAGCGTCAAAGCGGGGGGCATCTTTGAGCAGTACTTC	CSVKAGGIFEQYF
-	TRBV30	-	TRBJ2-2	TGTGCCTGGAGTGTAACAGGGAGCACCGGGGAGCTGTTTTTT	CAWSVTGSTGELFF
-	TRBV20-1	-	TRBJ1-1	TGCAGTGCTAGATCAAGGGGAGAAGCTTTCTTT	CSARSRGEAFF
-	TRBV27	-	TRBJ2-4	TGTGCCAGCCGACCTACTCGAGGATTAGCCAAAAACATTCAGTACTTC	CASRPTRGLAKNIQYF
TRBD2	TRBV29-1	-	TRBJ2-3	TGCAGCGCCGGTACTAGCGCTGCAATCACAGATACGCAGTATTTT	CSAGTSAAITDTQYF
TRBD1	TRBV5-4	-	TRBJ1-2	TGTGCCAGCAGCTTAATGGACAGGGGCTCCTATGGCTACACCTTC	CASSLMDRGSYGYTF
TRBD2	TRBV7-8	-	TRBJ2-1	TGTGCCAGCAGCTTAGCGGGTCGAGTAGCGGGGTCCAATGAGCAGTTCTTC	CASSLAGRVAGSNEQFF